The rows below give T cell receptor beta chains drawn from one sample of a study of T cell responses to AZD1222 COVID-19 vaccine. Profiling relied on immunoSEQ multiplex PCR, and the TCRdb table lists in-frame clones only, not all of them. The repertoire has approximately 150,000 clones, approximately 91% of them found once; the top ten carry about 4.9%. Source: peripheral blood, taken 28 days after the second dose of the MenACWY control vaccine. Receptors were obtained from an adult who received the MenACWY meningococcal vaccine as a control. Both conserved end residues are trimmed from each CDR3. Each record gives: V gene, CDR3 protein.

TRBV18 ASSPLGGSYEQY
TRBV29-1 SVVDRGAYEQF
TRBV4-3 ASSQDGVGRAVETQY
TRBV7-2 ASSFGQGRYGYT
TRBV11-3 ASSSRTSGNTDTQY
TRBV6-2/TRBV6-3 ASSAWYQPQH
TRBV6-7 ASSYSTVRPNEQY
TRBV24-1 ATSPPSLNYGYT
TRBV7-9 ASTLDSHDQPQH
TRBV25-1 ASRDRGKTGELF
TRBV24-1 ATSDVTGRPLQPQH
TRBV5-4 ASSLGLAGGYTDTQY
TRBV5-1 ASSLPQISGANVLT
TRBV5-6 ASRQRQNYGYT
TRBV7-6 ASSLVGLSNTEAF
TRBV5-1 ASSLAGMNTEAF
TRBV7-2 ASSLGSYGYT
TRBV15 ATTISRLPTEAF
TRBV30 AWKGIANTEAF
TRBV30 AMETDSNQPQH
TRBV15 ATSRNPTQTQY
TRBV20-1 SARDNGYT
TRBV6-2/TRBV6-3 ASSQGAVAEQY
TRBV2 ASSEEGASTDTQY
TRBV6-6 ASSPHLGTGKDSPLH
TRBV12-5 ASGLAPDRGNGNEQF
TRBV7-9 ASSFGTDYGYT
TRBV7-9 ASSWDRGNYEQY
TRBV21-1 ASSDRTGGNQPQH
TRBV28 ASSLTGGSGYT
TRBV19 ASSIVGNTIY
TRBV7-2 ASSFVQGGVRNIQY
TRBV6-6 ASSSRVGGTDTQY
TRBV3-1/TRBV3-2 ASSPRTSEQY
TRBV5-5 ASSFSGAIDYGYT
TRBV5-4 ASSFGQPRSGNTIY
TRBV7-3 ASSFGLAGNSPLH
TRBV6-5 ASRLLAGSYNEQF
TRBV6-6 ASSQPSSGNTIY
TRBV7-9 ASSLQGRSMNTEAF
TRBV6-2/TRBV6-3 ASTPWTGEAF
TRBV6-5 ASSRHRGRAF
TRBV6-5 ASSSIHRGLGYGYT
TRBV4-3 ASSQDLQGKLREAF
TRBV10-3 AIKGDRGQPQH
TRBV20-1 SASREGRTDTQY
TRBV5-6 ASSLFNTWSGGELF
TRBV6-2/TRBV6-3 ASSWGAVNQPQH
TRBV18 ASSPLTGSLNEKLF